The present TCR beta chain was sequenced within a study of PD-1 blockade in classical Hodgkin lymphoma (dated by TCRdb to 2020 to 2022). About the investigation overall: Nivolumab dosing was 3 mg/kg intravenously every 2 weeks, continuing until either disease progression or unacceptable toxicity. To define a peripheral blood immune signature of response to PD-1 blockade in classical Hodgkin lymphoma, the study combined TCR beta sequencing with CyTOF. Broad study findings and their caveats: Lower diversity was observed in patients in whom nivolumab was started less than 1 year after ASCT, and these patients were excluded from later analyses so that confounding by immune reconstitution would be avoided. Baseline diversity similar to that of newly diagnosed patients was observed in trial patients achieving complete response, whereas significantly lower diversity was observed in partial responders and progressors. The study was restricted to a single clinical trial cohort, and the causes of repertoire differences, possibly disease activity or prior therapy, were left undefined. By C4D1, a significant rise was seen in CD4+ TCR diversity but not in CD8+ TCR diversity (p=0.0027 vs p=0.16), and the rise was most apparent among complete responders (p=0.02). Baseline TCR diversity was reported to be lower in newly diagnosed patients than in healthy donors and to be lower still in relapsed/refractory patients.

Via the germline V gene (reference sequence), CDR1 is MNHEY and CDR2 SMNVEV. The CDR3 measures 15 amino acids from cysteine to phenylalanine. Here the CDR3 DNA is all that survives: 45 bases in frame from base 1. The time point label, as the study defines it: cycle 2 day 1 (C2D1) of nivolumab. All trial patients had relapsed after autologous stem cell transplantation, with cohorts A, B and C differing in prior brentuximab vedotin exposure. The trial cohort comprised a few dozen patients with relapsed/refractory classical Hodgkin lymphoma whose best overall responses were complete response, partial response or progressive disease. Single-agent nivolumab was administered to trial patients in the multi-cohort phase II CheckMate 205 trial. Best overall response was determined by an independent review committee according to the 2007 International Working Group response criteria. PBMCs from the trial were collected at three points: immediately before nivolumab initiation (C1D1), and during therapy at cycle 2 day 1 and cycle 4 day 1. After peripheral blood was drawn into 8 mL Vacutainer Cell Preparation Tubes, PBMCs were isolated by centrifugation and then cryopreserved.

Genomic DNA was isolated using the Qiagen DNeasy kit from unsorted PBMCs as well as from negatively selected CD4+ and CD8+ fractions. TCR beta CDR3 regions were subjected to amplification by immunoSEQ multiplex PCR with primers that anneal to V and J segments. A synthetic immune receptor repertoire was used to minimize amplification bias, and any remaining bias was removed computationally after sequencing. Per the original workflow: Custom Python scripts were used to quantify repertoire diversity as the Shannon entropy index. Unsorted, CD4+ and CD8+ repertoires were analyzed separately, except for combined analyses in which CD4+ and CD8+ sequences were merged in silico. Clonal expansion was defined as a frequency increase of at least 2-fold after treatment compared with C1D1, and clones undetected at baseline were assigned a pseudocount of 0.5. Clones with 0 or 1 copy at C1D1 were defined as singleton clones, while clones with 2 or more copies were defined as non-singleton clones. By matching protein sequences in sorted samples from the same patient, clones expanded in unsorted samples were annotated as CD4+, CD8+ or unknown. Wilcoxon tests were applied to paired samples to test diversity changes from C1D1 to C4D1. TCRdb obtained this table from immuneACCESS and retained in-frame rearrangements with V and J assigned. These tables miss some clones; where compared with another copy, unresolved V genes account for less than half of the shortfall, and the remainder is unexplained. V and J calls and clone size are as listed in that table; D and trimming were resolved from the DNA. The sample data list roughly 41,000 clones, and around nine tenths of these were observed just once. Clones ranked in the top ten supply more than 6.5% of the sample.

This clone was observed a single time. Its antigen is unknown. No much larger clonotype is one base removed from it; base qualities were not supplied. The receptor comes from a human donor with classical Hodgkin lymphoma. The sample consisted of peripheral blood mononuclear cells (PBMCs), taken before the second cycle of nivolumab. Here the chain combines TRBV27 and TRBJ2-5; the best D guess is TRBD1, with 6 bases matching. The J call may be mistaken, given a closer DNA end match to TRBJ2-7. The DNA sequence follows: TGTGCCAGCAGTTTACCAGGGGTCCCAACCTACGAGCAGTACTTC. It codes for CASSLPGVPTYEQYF.